This entry lists 12 T cell receptor beta chains sequenced from one sample in a study of shared clonotypes between healthy human individuals. Terminally differentiated effector memory CD45RA+ cells were excluded by CCR7 positive selection of CD45RO-negative cells. Only in-frame clones appear in the TCRdb table, and some are missing; sequencing was by immunoSEQ multiplex PCR. The table has about 2 million clones, roughly 94% seen once. The sample consisted of naive CD8+ T cells sorted from blood. The receptor source for this set is a man aged 18 to 35 in good health.

This clone showed up just once. The chain has TRBV11-2 and TRBJ1-1; 10 positions match TRBD1. CDR1 is SGHAT and CDR2 is FQNNGV in the germline V gene. Trimming at V came to 3 bases and at J to 4 bases, leaving 11 bases not matched to a gene. This CDR3 is 17 amino acids long. The CDR3 region has the DNA TGTGCCAGCAGCTTTCCGAAGTCGGGACAGGGGTTCACTGAAGCTTTCTTT. Translation gives CASSFPKSGQGFTEAFF.

This clone was detected once. This sequence joins TRBV11-2 and TRBJ1-2; D may be TRBD1 (6 bases). Germline V gene data show CDR1 as SGHAT and CDR2 as FQNNGV. V lost 5 bases to trimming and J lost 3 bases, with 22 bases between them. The CDR3 contains 17 residues. DNA of the CDR3: TGTGCCAGCAGCCCAGCCGGGGCAGGGGCGATATACTATGGCTACACCTTC. This codes for CASSPAGAGAIYYGYTF.

Details on this clone: The sample has other DNA sequences that encode this CDR3 too. The chain is built from TRBV4-1 and TRBJ1-2; D gene ambiguous. Germline CDR1 is MGHRA and CDR2 is YSYEKL. The CDR3 is made up of 14 amino acids. The germline V and J ends were trimmed by 0 bases and 4 bases, with 9 bases remaining between them. CDR3 amino acids: CASSQDLGGYGYTF. DNA of the CDR3: TGCGCCAGCAGCCAAGATCTCGGCGGCTATGGCTACACCTTC.

V and J are TRBV4-1 and TRBJ1-4; 11 bases match TRBD1. The germline V gene has CDR1 MGHRA and CDR2 YSYEKL. The CDR3 runs 14 residues. V was clipped by 4 bases and J by 6 bases; unmatched bases: 1. The CDR3 nucleotides read TGCGCCAGCAGCCGGACAGGGGGCTATGAAAAACTGTTTTTT. Protein sequence: CASSRTGGYEKLFF.

CDR3 coding DNA: TGTGCCAGCACCCCCAGCGGGGGATACGAGCAGTACTTC. It is translated as CASTPSGGYEQYF. V usage is TRBV7-9 and J usage is TRBJ2-7, with TRBD2 matching 8 bases. CDR3 length: 13 amino acids. Germline CDR1 SEHNR, CDR2 FQNEAQ (reference sequence). The trim removed 7 bases at V and 4 bases at J, leaving 6 bases unmatched. Filled out from reference TRBV7-9 and TRBJ2-7, the complete variable domain reads DTGVSQNPRHKITKRGQNVTFRCDPISEHNRLYWYRQTLGQGPEFLTYFQNEAQLEKSRLLSDRFSAERPKGSFSTLEIQRTEQGDSAMYLCASTPSGGYEQYFGPGTRLTVT.

Notes on this clone: The sample holds other DNA sequences that translate to the same CDR3. This chain links TRBV6-5 with TRBJ2-5; 9 nucleotides agree with TRBD2. Germline trimming cut 2 bases from V and 4 bases from J; bases unmatched to any gene: 5. CDR1 MNHEY and CDR2 SVGAGI come from the germline V gene. The CDR3 spans 15 residues. CDR3 nucleotide sequence: TGTGCCAGCAGTTACCTGGCGGGAGGGCCAGAGACCCAGTACTTC. Its protein product is CASSYLAGGPETQYF.

In regard to this clone: Distinct nucleotide sequences in the sample also encode this CDR3. The chain couples TRBV2 to TRBJ2-5; D is possibly TRBD2 (5 bases). The V end lost 2 bases, the J end lost 2 bases, and 6 bases lay between the germline ends. This CDR3 region has 13 residues. Germline V gene sequence: CDR1 SNHLY, CDR2 FYNNEI. The CDR3 protein is CASSETGQETQYF. The CDR3 DNA sequence: TGTGCCAGCAGTGAAACGGGGCAAGAGACCCAGTACTTC.

The genes are TRBV7-9 and TRBJ2-5; TRBD2 is a possible D gene (6 bases). Germline values: CDR1 SEHNR, CDR2 FQNEAQ (reference sequence). Trimming took 5 bases from V and 4 from J, leaving 14 bases between them. The CDR3 loop spans 14 amino acids. The CDR3 loop is CASSGGDSGETQYF. CDR3 DNA: TGTGCCAGCAGCGGCGGGGACTCAGGAGAGACCCAGTACTTC.

The rearrangement joins TRBV2 to TRBJ2-7; TRBD1 might be the D (5 bases). The CDR3 runs to 14 residues. Germline V gives CDR1 SNHLY, CDR2 FYNNEI. V gave up 6 bases and J gave up 7 bases, with 19 bases separating them. The chain's CDR3 is CASSDSNYELEQYF. CDR3 nucleotide sequence: TGTGCCAGCAGCGACAGCAACTACGAATTGGAGCAGTACTTC.

V gene TRBV13 combines with J gene TRBJ1-2, with 7 nucleotides matching TRBD1. Losses at the gene ends were 5 bases for V and 1 base for J; bases not matched to a gene: 7. The CDR3 extends over 15 amino acids. The V gene's germline CDR1 is PRHDT and CDR2 FYEKMQ (reference sequence). The CDR3 reads CASSPRDSVNYGYTF. The CDR3 DNA reads as TGTGCCAGCAGCCCTCGGGACAGTGTTAACTATGGCTACACCTTC.

In the case of this clone: The same CDR3 is also encoded by other DNA sequences in this sample. This sequence joins TRBV7-9 and TRBJ2-3; a possible D gene is TRBD2 (6 bases). Germline V gene lookup returns CDR1 SEHNR and CDR2 FQNEAQ (reference sequence). The CDR3 contains 14 residues. V was trimmed by 2 bases and J by 5 bases, leaving 11 bases between them. CDR3: CASSLSGGRDTQYF. Written as DNA, the CDR3 is TGTGCCAGCAGCTTATCCGGGGGTAGAGATACGCAGTATTTT.

Regarding this clone: The same CDR3 arises from other DNA sequences in this sample as well. The genes are TRBV13 and TRBJ2-5; no clear D. V was shortened by 3 bases and J by 3 bases, with 5 bases between the two germline ends. Germline CDR1 PRHDT, CDR2 FYEKMQ (reference sequence). The CDR3 covers 12 residues. The DNA for the CDR3 is TGTGCCAGCAGCTTTTTGGAAGAGACCCAGTACTTC. Translated, it gives CASSFLEETQYF.